Listed here are 27 T cell receptor beta chains from one sample, sequenced in a study of human T cells and chemical hapten exposure. The sample's time point: healthy volunteer bleed at 6 weeks. Researchers extracted total RNA from unfractionated whole blood. TCRdb itself ran the RACE reads through MiXCR, one entry per CDR3 protein. The sample gives about 79,000 distinct CDR3 sequences, 8.6% of which show up once; roughly 1.4% is in the top ten. The material sequenced was whole blood. The receptors shown here come from a male donor in good health. Some clones in this sample may be carry-over from other donors' samples.

This clonotype was seen a handful of times. V and J are TRBV7-6 and TRBJ2-7; D might be TRBD1 (5 bases). V was cut by 5 bases and J by 6 bases, with 8 bases left in between. This CDR3 has 11 amino acids. In germline, CDR1 is SGHVS, CDR2 FNYEAQ. The CDR3 reads CASSPGAEQYF. In DNA form, the CDR3 reads TGTGCCAGCAGCCCTGGGGCCGAGCAGTACTTC.

A few counts support this clonotype. The CDR3 coding sequence is TGTGCCAGCAGTCACACACAGGGAGACCAAGAGACCCAGTACTTC. Its translation: CASSHTQGDQETQYF. The V and J genes are TRBV27 and TRBJ2-5; D is perhaps TRBD1 (6 bases). The CDR3 has 15 residues. Germline V gene data show CDR1 as MNHEY and CDR2 as SMNVEV (reference sequence). Trimming took off 5 bases at V and 0 bases at J, with 13 bases between the two ends.

This clonotype appeared a few times. The chain combines TRBV14 with TRBJ2-3; no reliable D call. Trimming removed 0 bases from V and 4 bases from J, with 5 bases in between. CDR1 is SGHDN and CDR2 is FVKESK in the germline V gene. This CDR3 is built from 13 residues. For the CDR3, the DNA is TGTGCCAGCAGCCAAGACTTCCCAGATACGCAGTATTTT. Translation: CASSQDFPDTQYF. The variable domain in full, with the rest retrieved from reference TRBV14 and TRBJ2-3, is EAGVTQFPSHSVIEKGQTVTLRCDPISGHDNLYWYRRVMGKEIKFLLHFVKESKQDESGMPNNRFLAERTGGTYSTLKVQPAELEDSGVYFCASSQDFPDTQYFGPGTRLTVL.

This clonotype was seen many times. The rearrangement uses TRBV20-1 and TRBJ2-2, with 9 nucleotides matching TRBD1. Germline CDR1 is DFQATT and CDR2 is SNEGSKA (reference sequence). The CDR3 contains 15 residues. Losses at the gene ends were 6 bases for V and 3 bases for J; bases not matched to a gene: 8. The CDR3 nucleotides read TGCAGTGCAAAAACAGGGGGCTCGGACACCGGGGAGCTGTTTTTT. Translating gives CSAKTGGSDTGELFF.

This clonotype was seen at least ten times. The CDR3 reads CASSLVAVEQYF. The CDR3 DNA follows: TGTGCCAGCAGCTTAGTTGCGGTCGAGCAGTACTTC. The chain links TRBV7-2 to TRBJ2-7; unclear D gene. Germline values: CDR1 SGHTA, CDR2 FQGNSA. The CDR3 runs 12 residues. V lost 1 base and J 6 bases, leaving 7 bases between the germline ends.

This chain uses TRBV2 with TRBJ2-1; tentatively, D is TRBD1 (5 bases). Germline V gene sequence: CDR1 SNHLY, CDR2 FYNNEI. V gave up 2 bases and J gave up 5 bases, with 10 bases separating them. The CDR3 consists of 14 residues. The CDR3 bases are TGTGCCAGCAGTGAAACCCGACAGCACAATGAGCAGTTCTTC. Translating it yields CASSETRQHNEQFF.

The genes are TRBV10-3 and TRBJ2-7, with TRBD2 matching 7 bases. Germline V lookup: CDR1 ENHRY, CDR2 SYGVKD. The CDR3 totals 14 residues. With V trimmed by 6 bases and J by 0 bases, 5 bases remained unmatched. The CDR3 nucleotides are TGTGCCATCAGAACGCGCGGGGGCTCCTACGAGCAGTACTTC. Translating it yields CAIRTRGGSYEQYF.

This clonotype was detected many times. The CDR3 loop reads CASSAAETVSYEQYF. The DNA for the CDR3 is TGTGCCAGCAGCGCCGCGGAGACCGTATCCTACGAGCAGTACTTC. V usage is TRBV11-2 and J usage is TRBJ2-7; D gene uncertain. The germline CDR1 and CDR2 sequences are SGHAT and FQNNGV. V lost 5 bases and J 1 base, leaving 15 bases between the germline ends. This CDR3 is 15 amino acids long.

This chain links TRBV29-1 with TRBJ2-6, with 9 positions matching TRBD1. This CDR3 has 16 residues. The V gene's germline CDR1 is SQVTM and CDR2 ANQGSEA. The trim removed 4 bases at V and 0 bases at J, leaving 4 bases unmatched. In DNA form, the CDR3 reads TGCAGCGTTGGGACAGGGGCCATCTCTGGGGCCAACGTCCTGACTTTC. Encoded protein: CSVGTGAISGANVLTF. Full variable domain (missing parts from reference TRBV29-1 and TRBJ2-6): SAVISQKPSRDICQRGTSLTIQCQVDSQVTMMFWYRQQPGQSLTLIATANQGSEATYESGFVIDKFPISRPNLTFSTLTVSNMSPEDSSIYLCSVGTGAISGANVLTFGAGSRLTVL.

Ten or more counts support this clonotype. The chain uses TRBV29-1 and TRBJ1-1; TRBD1 might be the D (5 bases). The length of the CDR3 is 11 residues. Trimming took off 5 bases at V and 7 bases at J, with 11 bases between the two ends. Germline V gene sequence: CDR1 SQVTM, CDR2 ANQGSEA. This CDR3 reads CSVIGVGEAFF. CDR3 in DNA: TGCAGCGTTATAGGGGTTGGTGAAGCTTTCTTT.

This clonotype occurred a few times. The V gene is TRBV18, the J gene TRBJ2-1; weak D call: TRBD2 (7 bases). Trimming shortened V by 3 bases and J by 4 bases, and 13 bases separated the two germline ends. Germline V CDR1 and CDR2: KGHSH, LQKENI. The CDR3 runs 15 residues. The CDR3 spells CASSPSAGAYNEQFF. CDR3 in DNA: TGTGCCAGCTCACCTTCCGCGGGGGCGTACAATGAGCAGTTCTTC.

This clonotype turned up a few times. This rearrangement joins TRBV7-9 to TRBJ1-2; TRBD1 agrees at 7 bases. The ends lost 5 bases at V and 4 bases at J; junction bases unmatched: 4. The CDR3 contains 13 residues. The V gene's germline CDR1 is SEHNR and CDR2 FQNEAQ (reference sequence). CDR3 loop: CASSRQGGYGYTF. CDR3 sequence (DNA): TGTGCCAGCAGCCGACAGGGCGGCTATGGCTACACCTTC.

This clonotype was counted between two and nine times. The chain carries TRBV5-1 and TRBJ2-5; D unclear. The CDR3 covers 14 residues. V was shortened by 0 bases and J by 2 bases, with 8 bases between the two germline ends. Germline CDR1 SGHRS, CDR2 YFSETQ. CDR3 loop: CASSLAPGQETQYF. CDR3 in DNA: TGCGCCAGCAGCTTGGCCCCAGGTCAAGAGACCCAGTACTTC. Complete variable domain (other parts from reference TRBV5-1 and TRBJ2-5): KAGVTQTPRYLIKTRGQQVTLSCSPISGHRSVSWYQQTPGQGLQFLFEYFSETQRNKGNFPGRFSGRQFSNSRSEMNVSTLELGDSALYLCASSLAPGQETQYFGPGTRLLVL.

The J gene is TRBJ1-1, the V gene TRBV6-2 or TRBV6-3; D unresolved. CDR1 is MNHEY, CDR2 SVGEGT, per germline. With 4 bases removed from V and 6 bases from J, the gap between germline ends came to 12 bases. CDR3 length: 13 amino acids. The CDR3 is CASSWADGAEAFF. The CDR3 nucleotides read TGTGCCAGCAGTTGGGCGGACGGGGCTGAAGCTTTCTTT.

The chain links TRBV11-2 to TRBJ2-7; 8 bases are shared with TRBD1. Germline CDR1 is SGHAT and CDR2 is FQNNGV. With V trimmed by 10 bases and J by 8 bases, 13 bases remained unmatched. The CDR3 runs 13 residues. The CDR3 DNA reads TGTGCCATCCAAGGACAGGGAGAGGACAAGCAGTACTTC. Its translation: CAIQGQGEDKQYF.

This clonotype was picked up many times. V and J are TRBV12-3 or TRBV12-4 and TRBJ1-5, with 10 bases aligning to TRBD1. Losses at the gene ends were 0 bases for V and 5 bases for J; bases not matched to a gene: 1. There are 15 residues in the CDR3. CDR3 protein: CASSLAGTGDQPQHF. The DNA of the CDR3 is TGTGCCAGCAGTTTAGCGGGGACAGGGGATCAGCCCCAGCATTTT.

This clonotype was counted only a few times. The rearrangement uses TRBV7-9 and TRBJ2-1; 9 nucleotides agree with TRBD2. Germline V CDR1 and CDR2: SEHNR, FQNEAQ (reference sequence). The trim removed 5 bases at V and 3 bases at J, leaving 8 bases unmatched. This CDR3 is built from 16 residues. The CDR3 loop reads CASSDTGTSSYNEQFF. For the CDR3, the DNA is TGTGCCAGCAGCGACACCGGGACTAGCAGCTACAATGAGCAGTTCTTC.

This clonotype was found a few times. This chain uses TRBV5-5 with TRBJ2-3, with D possibly being TRBD2 (7 bases). The V gene's germline CDR1 is SGHKS and CDR2 YYEKEE (reference sequence). Trimming removed 3 bases at V and 5 bases at J, with 19 bases between. The CDR3 is 16 residues long. The CDR3 sequence: CASSYFEGGTRDTQYF. The DNA for the CDR3 is TGTGCCAGCAGCTACTTTGAGGGGGGGACGCGAGATACGCAGTATTTT.

This clonotype showed up many times. The chain links TRBV2 to TRBJ2-7; D is unclear. Trimming took 4 bases from V and 3 from J, leaving 25 bases between them. Germline values: CDR1 SNHLY, CDR2 FYNNEI. The CDR3 extends over 18 amino acids. CDR3 nucleotides: TGTGCCAGCAGTGGTTTCAGCGCCCGTGCCGGAAGAGGCTACGAGCAGTACTTC. Amino acids: CASSGFSARAGRGYEQYF.

This clonotype came up many times. This chain uses TRBV6-1 with TRBJ2-7; 7 nucleotides match TRBD1. The CDR3 loop spans 15 amino acids. The V gene's germline CDR1 is MNHNS and CDR2 SASEGT. V lost 4 bases, J lost 2 bases, and 8 bases stayed unmatched. CDR3 protein: CASSVGTEATYEQYF. CDR3 coding DNA: TGTGCCAGCAGTGTTGGGACAGAAGCCACCTACGAGCAGTACTTC.

CDR3 nucleotide sequence: TGTGCCAGCAGCTATGCATTAGGACAGGGTCCTTCCAGTGAAGCTTTCTTT. The encoded protein is CASSYALGQGPSSEAFF. V usage is TRBV7-8 and J usage is TRBJ1-1; 8 bases align to TRBD1. Trimming took 4 bases from V and 7 from J; bases not matched to a gene: 17. CDR1 and CDR2 (germline): SGHVS, FQNEAQ. The CDR3 sequence is 17 residues long.

The genes are TRBV4-3 and TRBJ1-3, with D maybe TRBD1 (6 bases). This CDR3 is built from 19 residues. Germline assignment: CDR1 LGHNA and CDR2 YSLEER. The germline V and J ends were trimmed by 1 base and 0 bases, with 19 bases remaining between them. Here the CDR3 DNA reads TGCGCCAGCAGCCAAGTGGTCACGGGGGCCCCAAACTCTGGAAACACCATATATTTT. Residues: CASSQVVTGAPNSGNTIYF.

This clonotype was seen a few times. J is TRBJ1-5 and V is TRBV20-1; TRBD1 matches at 7 bases. The length of the CDR3 is 18 residues. V shed 3 bases and J 1 base; nucleotides not matched to a gene: 15. Germline CDR1 is DFQATT and CDR2 is SNEGSKA (reference sequence). In nucleotides, the CDR3 is TGCAGTGCTAGGAGTGTCAGGGGGACCCGAGAAAGCAATCAGCCCCAGCATTTT. Amino acid sequence: CSARSVRGTRESNQPQHF.

V and J are TRBV6-5 and TRBJ1-1, with D unclear. V lost 10 bases and J 1 base, leaving 10 bases between the germline ends. Germline V lookup: CDR1 MNHEY, CDR2 SVGAGI. This CDR3 is 12 amino acids long. The CDR3 DNA reads as TGTGCCACTCATTCAGCGAACACTGAAGCTTTCTTT. Its translation: CATHSANTEAFF.

This clonotype was recorded at least ten times. The V gene is TRBV20-1, the J gene TRBJ2-3; D may be TRBD1 (6 bases). The CDR3 loop spans 15 amino acids. Germline V gene sequence: CDR1 DFQATT, CDR2 SNEGSKA (reference sequence). Trimming shortened V by 2 bases and J by 3 bases, and 15 bases separated the two germline ends. The CDR3 protein is CSARWPQGRTDTQYF. In nucleotides, the CDR3 is TGCAGTGCTAGATGGCCGCAGGGGAGAACAGATACGCAGTATTTT.

Many counts were recorded for this clonotype. V is TRBV29-1 and J is TRBJ2-7; the D call may be TRBD1 or TRBD2 (6 bases each). The CDR3 is made up of 11 amino acids. V lost 2 bases to trimming and J lost 6 bases, with 8 bases between them. Germline values: CDR1 SQVTM, CDR2 ANQGSEA. In DNA, the CDR3 is TGCAGCGTTGAAAGGGGGGTCGAGCAGTACTTC. It translates to CSVERGVEQYF.

V is TRBV7-9 and J is TRBJ2-7; 7 nucleotides match TRBD1. J gave up 3 bases and V 5 bases, and 7 bases lay outside the gene matches. CDR1 and CDR2 from the germline V gene are SEHNR and FQNEAQ (reference sequence). This CDR3 contains 14 residues. The CDR3 DNA reads TGTGCCAGCAGCATAGGGACAGCAGGCTACGAGCAGTACTTC. This sequence encodes CASSIGTAGYEQYF.